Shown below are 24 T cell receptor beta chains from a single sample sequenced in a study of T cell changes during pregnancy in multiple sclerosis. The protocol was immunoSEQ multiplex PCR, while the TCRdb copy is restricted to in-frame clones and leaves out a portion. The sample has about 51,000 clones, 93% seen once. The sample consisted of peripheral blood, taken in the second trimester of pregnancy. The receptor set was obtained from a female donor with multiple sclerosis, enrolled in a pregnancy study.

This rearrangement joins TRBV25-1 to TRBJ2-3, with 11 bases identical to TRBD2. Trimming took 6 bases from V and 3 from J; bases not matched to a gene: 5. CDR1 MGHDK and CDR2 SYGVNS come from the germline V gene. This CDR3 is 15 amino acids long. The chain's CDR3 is CASSSTSGGTDTQYF. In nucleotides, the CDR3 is TGTGCCAGCAGCTCTACTAGCGGGGGTACAGATACGCAGTATTTT. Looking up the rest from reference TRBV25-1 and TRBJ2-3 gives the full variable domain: EADIYQTPRYLVIGTGKKITLECSQTMGHDKMYWYQQDPGMELHLIHYSYGVNSTEKGDLSSESTVSRIRTEHFPLTLESARPSHTSQYLCASSSTSGGTDTQYFGPGTRLTVL.

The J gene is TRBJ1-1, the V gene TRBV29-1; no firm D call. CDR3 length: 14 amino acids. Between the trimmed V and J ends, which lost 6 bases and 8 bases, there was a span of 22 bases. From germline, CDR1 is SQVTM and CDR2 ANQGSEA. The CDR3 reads CSVTFPNTALEAFF. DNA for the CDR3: TGCAGCGTGACCTTCCCCAACACAGCTTTGGAAGCTTTCTTT.

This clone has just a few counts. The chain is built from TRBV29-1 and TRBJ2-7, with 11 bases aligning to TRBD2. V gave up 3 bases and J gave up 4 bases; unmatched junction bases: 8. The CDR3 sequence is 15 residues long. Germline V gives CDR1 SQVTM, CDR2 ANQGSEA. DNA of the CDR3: TGCAGCGTTGATGGGGGGACTAGCGGCATATACGAGCAGTACTTC. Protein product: CSVDGGTSGIYEQYF.

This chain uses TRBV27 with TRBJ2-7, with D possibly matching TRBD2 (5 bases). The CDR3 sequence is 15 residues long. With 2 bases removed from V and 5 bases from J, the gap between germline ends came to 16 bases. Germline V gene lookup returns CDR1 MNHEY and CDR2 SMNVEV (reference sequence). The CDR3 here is CASSLRLSGRDEQYF. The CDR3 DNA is TGTGCCAGCAGTTTAAGGTTGAGCGGCCGTGACGAGCAGTACTTC.

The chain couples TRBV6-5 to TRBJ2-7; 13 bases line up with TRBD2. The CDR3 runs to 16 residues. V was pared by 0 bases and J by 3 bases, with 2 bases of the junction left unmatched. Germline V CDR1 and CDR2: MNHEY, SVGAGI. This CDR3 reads CASSYSGLAGDYEQYF. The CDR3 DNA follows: TGTGCCAGCAGTTACTCTGGACTAGCGGGAGACTACGAGCAGTACTTC.

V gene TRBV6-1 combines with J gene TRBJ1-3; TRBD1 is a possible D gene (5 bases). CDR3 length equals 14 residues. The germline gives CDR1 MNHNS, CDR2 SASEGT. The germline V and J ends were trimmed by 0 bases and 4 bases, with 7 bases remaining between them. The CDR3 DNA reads TGTGCCAGCAGTGAAGCTGGGGGGGGAAACACCATATATTTT. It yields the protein CASSEAGGGNTIYF.

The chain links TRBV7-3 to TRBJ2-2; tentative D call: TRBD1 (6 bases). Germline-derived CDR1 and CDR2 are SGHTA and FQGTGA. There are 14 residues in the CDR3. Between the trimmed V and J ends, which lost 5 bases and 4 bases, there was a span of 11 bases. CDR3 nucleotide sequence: TGTGCCAGCAGCCACACAGGGATCACCGGGGAGCTGTTTTTT. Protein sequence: CASSHTGITGELFF.

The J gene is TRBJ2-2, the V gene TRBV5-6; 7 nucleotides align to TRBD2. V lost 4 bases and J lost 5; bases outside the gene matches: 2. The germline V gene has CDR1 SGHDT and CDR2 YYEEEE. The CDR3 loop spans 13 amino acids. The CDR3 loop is CASSISGTGELFF. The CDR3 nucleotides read TGTGCCAGCAGCATTAGCGGGACCGGGGAGCTGTTTTTT.

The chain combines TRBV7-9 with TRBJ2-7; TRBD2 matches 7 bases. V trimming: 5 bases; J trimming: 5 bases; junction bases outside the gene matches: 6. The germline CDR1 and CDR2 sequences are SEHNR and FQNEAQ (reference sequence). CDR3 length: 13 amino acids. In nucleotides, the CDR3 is TGTGCCAGCAGCACCTGGGGAGGGGACGAGCAGTACTTC. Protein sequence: CASSTWGGDEQYF.

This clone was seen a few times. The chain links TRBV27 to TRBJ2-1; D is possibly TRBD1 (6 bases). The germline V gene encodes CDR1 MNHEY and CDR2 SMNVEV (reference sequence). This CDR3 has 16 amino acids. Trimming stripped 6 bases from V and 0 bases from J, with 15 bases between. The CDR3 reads CASSSPDSLSYNEQFF. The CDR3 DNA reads TGTGCCAGCAGCTCCCCGGACAGCCTCTCCTACAATGAGCAGTTCTTC.

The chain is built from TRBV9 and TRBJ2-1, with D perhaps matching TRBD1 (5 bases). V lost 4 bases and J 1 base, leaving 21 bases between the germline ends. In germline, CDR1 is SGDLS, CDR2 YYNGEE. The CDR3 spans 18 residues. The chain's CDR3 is CASSPWTQQKASYNEQFF. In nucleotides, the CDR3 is TGTGCCAGCAGCCCTTGGACACAACAGAAGGCTTCCTACAATGAGCAGTTCTTC.

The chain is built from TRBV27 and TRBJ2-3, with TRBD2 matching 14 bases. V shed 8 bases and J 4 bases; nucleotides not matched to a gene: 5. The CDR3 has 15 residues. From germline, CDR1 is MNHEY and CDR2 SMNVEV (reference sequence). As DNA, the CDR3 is TGTGCCAGCGGGGGACTAGCGGGAGTCGCAGATACGCAGTATTTT. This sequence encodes CASGGLAGVADTQYF.

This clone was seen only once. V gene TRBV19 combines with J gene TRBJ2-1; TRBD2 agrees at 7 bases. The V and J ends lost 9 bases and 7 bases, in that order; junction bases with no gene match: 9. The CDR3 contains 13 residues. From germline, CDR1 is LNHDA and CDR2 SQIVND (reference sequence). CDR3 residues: CASKLSGQNEQFF. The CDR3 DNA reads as TGTGCCAGCAAACTTAGCGGGCAAAATGAGCAGTTCTTC.

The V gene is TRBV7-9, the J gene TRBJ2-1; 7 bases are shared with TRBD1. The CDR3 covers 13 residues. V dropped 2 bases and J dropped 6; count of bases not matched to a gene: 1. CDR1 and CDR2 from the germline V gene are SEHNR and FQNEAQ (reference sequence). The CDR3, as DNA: TGTGCCAGCAGCTTAACAGGGGTCAATGAGCAGTTCTTC. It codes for CASSLTGVNEQFF.

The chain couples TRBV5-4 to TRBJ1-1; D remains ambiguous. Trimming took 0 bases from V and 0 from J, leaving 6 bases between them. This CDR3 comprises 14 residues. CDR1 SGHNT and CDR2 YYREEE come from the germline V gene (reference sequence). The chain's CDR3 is CASSLEQMNTEAFF. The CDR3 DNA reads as TGTGCCAGCAGCTTGGAACAGATGAACACTGAAGCTTTCTTT.

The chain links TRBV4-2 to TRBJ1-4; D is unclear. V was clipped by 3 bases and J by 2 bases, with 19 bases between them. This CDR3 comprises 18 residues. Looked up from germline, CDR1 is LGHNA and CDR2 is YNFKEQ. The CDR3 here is CASSQATSGSFTNEKLFF. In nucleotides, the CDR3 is TGTGCCAGCAGCCAGGCAACTAGCGGGAGTTTTACTAATGAAAAACTGTTTTTT.

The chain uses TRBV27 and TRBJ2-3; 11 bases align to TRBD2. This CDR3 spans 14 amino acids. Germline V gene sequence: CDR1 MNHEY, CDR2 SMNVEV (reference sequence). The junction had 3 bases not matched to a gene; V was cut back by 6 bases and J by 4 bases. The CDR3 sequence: CASRLAGDPDTQYF. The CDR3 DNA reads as TGTGCCAGCAGACTAGCGGGAGATCCAGATACGCAGTATTTT.

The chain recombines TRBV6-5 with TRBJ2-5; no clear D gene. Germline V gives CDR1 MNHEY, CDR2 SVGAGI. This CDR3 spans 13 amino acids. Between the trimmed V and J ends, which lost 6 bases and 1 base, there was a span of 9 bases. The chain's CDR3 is CASSRTVQETQYF. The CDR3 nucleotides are TGTGCCAGCAGCCGTACGGTCCAAGAGACCCAGTACTTC.

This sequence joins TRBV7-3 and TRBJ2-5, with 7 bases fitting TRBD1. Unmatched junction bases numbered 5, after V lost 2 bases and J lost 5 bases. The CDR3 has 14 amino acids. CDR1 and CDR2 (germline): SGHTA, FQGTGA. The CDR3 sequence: CASSLRQGHETQYF. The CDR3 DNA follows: TGTGCCAGCAGCTTACGACAGGGTCACGAGACCCAGTACTTC.

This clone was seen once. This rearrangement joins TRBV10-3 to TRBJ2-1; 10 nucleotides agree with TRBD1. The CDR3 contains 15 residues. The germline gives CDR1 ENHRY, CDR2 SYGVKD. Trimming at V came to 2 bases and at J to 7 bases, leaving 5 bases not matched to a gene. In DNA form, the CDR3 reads TGTGCCATCAGTGAGGGACAGGGGGGATGGAATGAGCAGTTCTTC. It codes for CAISEGQGGWNEQFF.

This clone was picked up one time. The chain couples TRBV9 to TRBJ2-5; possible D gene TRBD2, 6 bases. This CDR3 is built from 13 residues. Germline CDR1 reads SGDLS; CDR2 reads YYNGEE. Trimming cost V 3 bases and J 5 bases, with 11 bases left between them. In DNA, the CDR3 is TGTGCCAGCAGCGCCGGGAGTTGGGAGACCCAGTACTTC. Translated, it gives CASSAGSWETQYF.

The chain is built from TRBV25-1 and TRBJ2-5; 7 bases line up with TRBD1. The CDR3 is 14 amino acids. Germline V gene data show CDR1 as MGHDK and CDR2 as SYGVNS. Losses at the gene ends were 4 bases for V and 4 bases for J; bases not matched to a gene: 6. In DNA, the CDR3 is TGTGCCAGCAGTGGACAGGGCAGGGGAGAGACCCAGTACTTC. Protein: CASSGQGRGETQYF.

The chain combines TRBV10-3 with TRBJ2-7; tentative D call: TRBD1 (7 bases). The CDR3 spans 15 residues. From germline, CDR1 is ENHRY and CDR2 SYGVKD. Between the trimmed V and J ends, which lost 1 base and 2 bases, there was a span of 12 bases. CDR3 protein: CAISEWQGGPYEQYF. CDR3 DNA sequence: TGTGCCATCAGTGAGTGGCAGGGGGGCCCCTACGAGCAGTACTTC.

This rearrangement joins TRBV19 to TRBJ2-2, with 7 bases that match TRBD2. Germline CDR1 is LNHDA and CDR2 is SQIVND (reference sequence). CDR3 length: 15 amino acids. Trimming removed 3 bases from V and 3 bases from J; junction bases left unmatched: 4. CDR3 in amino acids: CASSMLREYTGELFF. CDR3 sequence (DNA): TGTGCCAGTAGTATGTTGCGGGAGTACACCGGGGAGCTGTTTTTT.